Below, 23 T cell receptor beta chains from the same sample are listed, as sequenced in a study of breast tumors, draining lymph nodes, adjacent tissues. TCRdb called the multiplex PCR reads again in MiXCR, with one record for every CDR3 protein. Of around 120,000 distinct CDR3 sequences in the sample, 15% to 20% were seen once. Samples came from axillary lymph nodes draining the breast cancer. Sequencing was carried out using axillary lymph node tissue. These receptors were collected from a female donor with breast cancer. Some clones in this sample may be carry-over from other donors' samples.

This clonotype was observed many times. The chain carries TRBV14 and TRBJ2-3; tentative D call: TRBD2 (6 bases). Germline CDR1 reads SGHDN; CDR2 reads FVKESK. Trimming removed 3 bases from V and 7 bases from J, with 20 bases in between. CDR3 length equals 16 residues. The CDR3 DNA follows: TGTGCCAGCAGCCACTTGACTAGTATGCAACAGTATACGCAGTATTTT. Translating it yields CASSHLTSMQQYTQYF.

This clonotype was seen many times. The chain employs TRBV4-1 and TRBJ2-7, with TRBD1 identical over 8 bases. The junction had 10 bases not matched to a gene; V was cut back by 4 bases and J by 5 bases. The germline gives CDR1 MGHRA, CDR2 YSYEKL. The CDR3 length is 15 residues. CDR3: CASSLTGDATDEQYF. The CDR3 DNA reads as TGCGCCAGCAGCCTGACAGGGGATGCTACGGACGAGCAGTACTTC.

This clonotype was seen only a few times. CDR3 sequence reads: CAGAHRGLGGDYTF. In nucleotides, the CDR3 is TGTGCCGGCGCTCACCGAGGGTTGGGGGGGGACTACACCTTC. The rearrangement links TRBV27 to TRBJ1-2; possible D gene TRBD1, 5 bases. CDR1 and CDR2 (germline): MNHEY, SMNVEV (reference sequence). The CDR3 is 14 amino acids. V was trimmed by 11 bases and J by 10 bases, leaving 26 bases between them.

In its sample, this clonotype was seen many times. V and J are TRBV5-1 and TRBJ2-1, with 10 bases aligning to TRBD2. Germline V gene sequence: CDR1 SGHRS, CDR2 YFSETQ. CDR3 size: 14 residues. J lost 10 bases, V lost 3 bases, and 7 bases had no gene match. The DNA for the CDR3 is TGCGCCAGCAGCTCCCAGCGGGAGGGCGGGGAGCAGTTCTTC. Amino acids: CASSSQREGGEQFF.

This clonotype appeared many times. The chain links TRBV5-8 to TRBJ2-7; D is ambiguous. Trimming removed 4 bases at V and 9 bases at J, with 14 bases between. This CDR3 has 12 residues. Germline V gene sequence: CDR1 SGHTS, CDR2 YDEGEE. CDR3 nucleotides: TGTGCCAGCAGCCCCGGAATATCTGTGCAGTACTTC. Translated, it gives CASSPGISVQYF.

This clonotype has a count of ten or more. V gene TRBV7-3 combines with J gene TRBJ2-2, with a weak D call TRBD1 (6 bases). Germline CDR1 is SGHTA and CDR2 is FQGTGA. The CDR3 runs 16 residues. The V end was cut by 5 bases, the J end by 0 bases, with 13 bases between. Here the CDR3 reads CASSPWGQTNTGELFF. CDR3 sequence (DNA): TGTGCCAGCAGCCCCTGGGGACAAACGAACACCGGGGAGCTGTTTTTT.

The table lists this clonotype with many counts. The genes are TRBV5-6 and TRBJ2-3; weak D call: TRBD1 (6 bases). The CDR3 runs 16 residues. Looked up from germline, CDR1 is SGHDT and CDR2 is YYEEEE. V gave up 2 bases and J gave up 2 bases, with 15 bases separating them. For the CDR3, the DNA is TGTGCCAGCAGCTTAGCCGCAGGGGCCCCCACAGATACGCAGTATTTT. This encodes CASSLAAGAPTDTQYF.

A word on this clonotype: A read error may be the cause here, since a much bigger clone is one base away. The chain recombines TRBV12-3 or TRBV12-4 with TRBJ2-1, with 11 bases lining up with TRBD2. The CDR3 is 16 residues long. This CDR3 is CASRKLAGDSYNERFF. In DNA, the CDR3 is TGTGCCAGCAGAAAACTAGCGGGGGACTCCTACAATGAGCGGTTCTTC.

This chain connects TRBV7-8 to TRBJ1-4; possibly TRBD1 for D (6 bases). The ends were cut back, 5 bases at V and 8 bases at J, with 21 bases in the middle. CDR3 length: 16 amino acids. Germline CDR1 and CDR2: SGHVS and FQNEAQ. CDR3 in DNA: TGTGCCAGCAGCCGGGACAAGGGGCTCCTGGGGGAAAAACTGTTTTTT. This codes for CASSRDKGLLGEKLFF. Supplemented by reference TRBV7-8 and TRBJ1-4, the full variable domain reads GAGVSQSPRYKVAKRGQDVALRCDPISGHVSLFWYQQALGQGPEFLTYFQNEAQLDKSGLPSDRFFAERPEGSVSTLKIQRTQQEDSAVYLCASSRDKGLLGEKLFFGSGTQLSVL.

Regarding this clonotype: A read error may be the cause here, since a much bigger clone is one base away. The V and J genes are TRBV6-1 and TRBJ1-4; TRBD1 is a possible D gene (6 bases). V lost 4 bases to trimming and J lost 8 bases, with 14 bases between them. The CDR3 totals 14 residues. Germline V lookup: CDR1 MNHNS, CDR2 SASEGT. The CDR3 region has the DNA TGTGCCAGCAGTGGACCAGGGGAAGGGGAAAAACTGTTTTTT. This sequence encodes CASSGPGEGEKLFF.

This chain uses TRBV18 with TRBJ2-7, with D perhaps TRBD2 (5 bases). V lost 4 bases, J lost 1 base, and 17 bases lay in between. Germline CDR1 KGHSH, CDR2 LQKENI. The CDR3 loop spans 16 amino acids. CDR3 in DNA: TGTGCCAGCTCACAGACTATCGGGGAGTCGTCCTACGAGCAGTACTTC. Residues: CASSQTIGESSYEQYF.

This clonotype has at least ten counts. This rearrangement joins TRBV6-2 or TRBV6-3 to TRBJ2-3; 12 positions match TRBD2. J lost 8 bases, V lost 5 bases, and 5 bases had no gene match. CDR3 size: 14 residues. Germline V gene sequence: CDR1 MNHEY, CDR2 SVGEGT. This chain's CDR3 is CASSTSGGLVTQYF. DNA of the CDR3: TGTGCCAGCAGTACTAGCGGGGGGCTAGTTACGCAGTATTTT.

This clonotype was counted only a few times. This chain links TRBV11-1 with TRBJ2-6, with 9 bases fitting TRBD1. Germline V gene sequence: CDR1 SGHAT, CDR2 FQDESV (reference sequence). This CDR3 region has 18 residues. V was clipped by 1 base and J by 0 bases; unmatched bases: 4. The CDR3 protein is CASSLGSGQGSGANVLTF. CDR3 bases: TGTGCCAGCAGCTTAGGGTCGGGACAGGGCTCTGGGGCCAACGTCCTGACTTTC.

In its sample, this clonotype was seen many times. The chain joins TRBV19 to TRBJ2-2; D is uncertain. This CDR3 spans 13 amino acids. CDR1 is LNHDA, CDR2 SQIVND, per germline (reference sequence). V shed 5 bases and J shed 9 bases, with 13 bases lying between them. For the CDR3, the DNA is TGTGCCAGTAGTGTCAGAACCGGACGGGAGCTGTTTTTT. It translates to CASSVRTGRELFF.

This clonotype was counted at least ten times. J is TRBJ1-5 and V is TRBV19, with D maybe TRBD1 (5 bases). V shed 5 bases and J shed 5 bases, with 16 bases lying between them. From germline, CDR1 is LNHDA and CDR2 SQIVND (reference sequence). The CDR3 sequence is 15 residues long. CDR3 nucleotides: TGTGCCAGTAGTTACCAGGGAATTGTCTATCAGCCCCAGCATTTT. The encoded protein is CASSYQGIVYQPQHF.

This clonotype was seen at least ten times. The chain links TRBV12-3 or TRBV12-4 to TRBJ2-1, with D possibly matching TRBD1 (6 bases). This CDR3 has 13 amino acids. The V end was cut by 3 bases, the J end by 5 bases, with 8 bases between. The CDR3 is CASSFHRDNEQFF. The DNA of the CDR3 is TGTGCCAGCAGTTTTCACAGGGACAATGAGCAGTTCTTC.

This clonotype came up many times. V is TRBV6-1 and J is TRBJ2-1, with 12 bases aligning to TRBD1. V dropped 6 bases and J dropped 15; count of bases not matched to a gene: 6. This CDR3 is built from 12 residues. Germline assignment: CDR1 MNHNS and CDR2 SASEGT. CDR3: CASRAGQGAWFF. CDR3 coding DNA: TGTGCCAGCAGGGCGGGACAGGGGGCCTGGTTCTTC.

This clonotype has ten or more counts. The V call is TRBV19, the J call TRBJ1-4; no reliable D call. Germline V gene data show CDR1 as LNHDA and CDR2 as SQIVND (reference sequence). The CDR3 spans 12 residues. V gave up 10 bases and J gave up 8 bases, with 14 bases separating them. Here the CDR3 DNA reads TGTGCCACCCGTTTTCAAGGGGAAAAACTGTTTTTT. Residues: CATRFQGEKLFF. Variable domain in full (rest from reference TRBV19 and TRBJ1-4): DGGITQSPKYLFRKEGQNVTLSCEQNLNHDAMYWYRQDPGQGLRLIYYSQIVNDFQKGDIAEGYSVSREKKESFPLTVTSAQKNPTAFYLCATRFQGEKLFFGSGTQLSVL.

Worth noting for this clonotype: A much larger clone lies one base from this, so it may be a read error. V is TRBV20-1 and J is TRBJ2-3; TRBD2 aligns across 10 bases. Per the germline V gene, CDR1 is DFQATT and CDR2 is SNEGSKA (reference sequence). V shed 5 bases and J 6 bases; nucleotides not matched to a gene: 14. The length of the CDR3 is 16 residues. The CDR3 DNA reads TGCAGTGCTGGGGCGACTCTAGCGGGAGATGCGGATACGCAGTATTTT. Amino acid sequence: CSAGATLAGDADTQYF.

The rearrangement links TRBV19 to TRBJ2-1; D unresolved. Trimming left V 3 bases short and J 0 bases short, with 15 bases between. The CDR3 contains 17 residues. Germline V gives CDR1 LNHDA, CDR2 SQIVND (reference sequence). The CDR3 DNA reads TGTGCCAGTAGTATCTCGGTTGGACCGAGCTCCTACAATGAGCAGTTCTTC. It specifies CASSISVGPSSYNEQFF.

This clonotype was counted at least ten times. Written as DNA, the CDR3 is TGTGCCAGTAGTAAGGGAGTATCGTTCTCTGGGGCCAACGTCCTGACTTTC. Translated: CASSKGVSFSGANVLTF. The chain recombines TRBV19 with TRBJ2-6; tentatively, D is TRBD2 (5 bases). This CDR3 comprises 17 residues. Germline assignment: CDR1 LNHDA and CDR2 SQIVND (reference sequence). V shed 4 bases and J shed 0 bases, with 13 bases lying between them. Full variable domain (rest looked up from reference TRBV19 and TRBJ2-6): DGGITQSPKYLFRKEGQNVTLSCEQNLNHDAMYWYRQDPGQGLRLIYYSQIVNDFQKGDIAEGYSVSREKKESFPLTVTSAQKNPTAFYLCASSKGVSFSGANVLTFGAGSRLTVL.

There are many counts of this clonotype. The chain combines TRBV6-5 with TRBJ2-3; D is unresolved. The V end lost 2 bases, the J end lost 0 bases, and 12 bases lay between the germline ends. In germline, CDR1 is MNHEY, CDR2 SVGAGI. This CDR3 contains 16 residues. As DNA, the CDR3 is TGTGCCAGCAGTTACCTCGCAATAGCTAGCACAGATACGCAGTATTTT. It yields the protein CASSYLAIASTDTQYF.

This clonotype was observed a single time. Because the CDR3 is missing its conserved closing phenylalanine or tryptophan, this is likely a read error. V is TRBV3-1 and J is TRBJ2-3; weak D call: TRBD2 (6 bases). V gave up 3 bases and J gave up 2 bases, with 9 bases separating them. Germline V CDR1 and CDR2: LGHDT, YNNKEL (reference sequence). This CDR3 contains 14 residues. Here the CDR3 reads CASSQEGSTDTQYL. CDR3 in DNA: TGTGCCAGCAGCCAGGAGGGTTCCACAGATACGCAGTATCTT.